Listed here are 22 T cell receptor beta chains from one sample, sequenced in a study of response to subunit inactivated influenza vaccine. TCRdb processed the RT-PCR reads anew with MiXCR; each CDR3 protein has one entry. The sample contains 650,000 to 800,000 distinct CDR3 sequences, under 20% of which appear only once. Sample: PBMCs from blood, taken around 5 days after vaccination. The source of these receptors is a middle-aged man who received an inactivated influenza vaccine.

This clonotype was detected ten times or more. This sequence joins TRBV29-1 and TRBJ2-1, with D uncertain. CDR1 SQVTM and CDR2 ANQGSEA come from the germline V gene. The V and J ends lost 1 base and 6 bases respectively, with 1 base between them. This CDR3 spans 10 amino acids. The CDR3: CSVEANEQFF. Written as DNA, the CDR3 is TGCAGCGTTGAAGCCAATGAGCAGTTCTTC.

The chain couples TRBV20-1 to TRBJ1-1, with TRBD1 matching 8 bases. The V segment lost 6 bases and the J segment 11 bases; nucleotides outside the gene matches: 5. CDR3 length: 10 amino acids. Germline V lookup: CDR1 DFQATT, CDR2 SNEGSKA (reference sequence). This CDR3 is CSADRGRAFF. DNA for the CDR3: TGCAGTGCAGACAGGGGACGGGCTTTCTTT.

This clonotype was seen many times. This chain connects TRBV9 to TRBJ2-7, with a tentative D call TRBD2 (5 bases). Germline CDR1 SGDLS, CDR2 YYNGEE. The CDR3 extends over 14 amino acids. With 4 bases removed from V and 4 bases from J, the gap between germline ends came to 15 bases. The CDR3 region has the DNA TGTGCCAGCAGCCCCACGGGGAGCACTTACGAGCAGTACTTC. It codes for CASSPTGSTYEQYF.

The chain combines TRBV7-2 with TRBJ2-1, with D perhaps matching TRBD1 (8 bases). The CDR3 runs to 15 residues. From germline, CDR1 is SGHTA and CDR2 FQGNSA. V was shortened by 5 bases and J by 12 bases, with 23 bases between the two germline ends. Written as DNA, the CDR3 is TGTGCCAGCAGCCCAACGTACAGGGGGGGGAGGATGCAGTTCTTC. The encoded protein is CASSPTYRGGRMQFF.

This clonotype was counted only a few times. The chain is built from TRBV27 and TRBJ2-5, with TRBD1 identical over 8 bases. The CDR3 consists of 15 residues. CDR1 and CDR2 from the germline V gene are MNHEY and SMNVEV (reference sequence). V lost 5 bases to trimming and J lost 5 bases; unmatched junction nucleotides: 10. As DNA, the CDR3 is TGTGCCAGCAGTCCGGGGACAGGCGCGGGGGAGACCCAGTACTTC. Protein product: CASSPGTGAGETQYF.

The genes are TRBV20-1 and TRBJ2-3; TRBD2 aligns across 12 bases. Germline CDR1 DFQATT, CDR2 SNEGSKA (reference sequence). The J segment lost 5 bases and the V segment lost 5 bases, leaving 5 bases of the junction unmatched. CDR3 length: 14 amino acids. CDR3 nucleotide sequence: TGCAGTGCTGGACTAGCGGGGCTTAGAGATACGCAGTATTTT. Amino acid sequence: CSAGLAGLRDTQYF.

V and J are TRBV4-3 and TRBJ2-2; possibly TRBD1 for D (6 bases). Germline assignment: CDR1 LGHNA and CDR2 YSLEER. The V gene lost 0 bases and the J gene lost 3 bases, with 17 bases spanning the gap. The CDR3 sequence is 18 residues long. The CDR3: CASSQDRTQGIYTGELFF. CDR3 in DNA: TGCGCCAGCAGCCAAGATCGGACCCAGGGGATTTACACCGGGGAGCTGTTTTTT.

This clonotype was counted ten times or more. The chain is built from TRBV4-2 and TRBJ2-7; 9 bases match TRBD1. CDR1 and CDR2 from the germline V gene are LGHNA and YNFKEQ. The V segment lost 2 bases and the J segment 5 bases; nucleotides outside the gene matches: 7. The CDR3 is made up of 15 amino acids. The CDR3, as DNA: TGTGCCAGCAGCCAAAGCGGGGACAGGGCCCACGAGCAGTACTTC. Amino acids: CASSQSGDRAHEQYF.

The chain links TRBV20-1 to TRBJ1-2; 7 bases line up with TRBD1. Germline V lookup: CDR1 DFQATT, CDR2 SNEGSKA (reference sequence). V lost 6 bases and J lost 7; bases outside the gene matches: 5. The CDR3 contains 11 residues. The CDR3 nucleotides read TGCAGTGCCGAGGGGGCGCGTGGCTACACCTTC. As protein: CSAEGARGYTF.

This clonotype came up many times. The V and J genes are TRBV5-1 and TRBJ2-7; D remains ambiguous. Germline V lookup: CDR1 SGHRS, CDR2 YFSETQ. CDR3 length: 13 residues. Trimming left V 7 bases short and J 3 bases short, with 14 bases between. Here the CDR3 DNA reads TGCGCCAGCCGCAAAACTACGGACTACGAGCAGTACTTC. This encodes CASRKTTDYEQYF.

This clonotype appeared many times. This sequence joins TRBV20-1 and TRBJ1-1; perhaps TRBD1 as D (6 bases). Germline V CDR1 and CDR2: DFQATT, SNEGSKA (reference sequence). Trimming removed 3 bases from V and 6 bases from J, with 14 bases in between. The CDR3 runs to 13 residues. CDR3 coding DNA: TGCAGTGCTAGTGGACAGCGGTTATCTGAAGCTTTCTTT. Translated, it gives CSASGQRLSEAFF.

A few counts support this clonotype. The chain has TRBV7-2 and TRBJ1-2; D is unclear. Trimming left V 3 bases short and J 1 base short, with 12 bases between. The CDR3 covers 15 residues. The V gene's germline CDR1 is SGHTA and CDR2 FQGNSA. CDR3 nucleotide sequence: TGTGCCAGCAGCTTGAGCAGGAAAATTAACTATGGCTACACCTTC. It codes for CASSLSRKINYGYTF.

This clonotype was detected many times. The chain couples TRBV29-1 to TRBJ2-3; TRBD2 matches at 10 bases. The CDR3 length is 16 residues. The J segment lost 0 bases and the V segment lost 4 bases, leaving 7 bases of the junction unmatched. Looked up from germline, CDR1 is SQVTM and CDR2 is ANQGSEA. The CDR3 sequence is CSVVGTSGASTDTQYF. The CDR3 nucleotides read TGCAGCGTTGTGGGAACTAGCGGGGCAAGCACAGATACGCAGTATTTT.

The chain carries TRBV4-2 and TRBJ1-5, with 7 bases that match TRBD1. This CDR3 comprises 13 residues. V trimming: 5 bases; J trimming: 7 bases; junction bases outside the gene matches: 5. Germline V gene data show CDR1 as LGHNA and CDR2 as YNFKEQ. The DNA of the CDR3 is TGTGCCAGCAGCATAGACAGGGACCAGCCCCAGCATTTT. Amino acid sequence: CASSIDRDQPQHF.

This clonotype was picked up a small number of times. The J gene is TRBJ1-2, the V gene TRBV25-1, with D perhaps matching TRBD1 (5 bases). There are 13 residues in the CDR3. V was pared by 6 bases and J by 4 bases, with 12 bases between. Germline values: CDR1 MGHDK, CDR2 SYGVNS. The CDR3 DNA follows: TGTGCCAGCAGGGGGGGAAATATCTATGGCTACACCTTC. Its protein is CASRGGNIYGYTF.

The sample holds many counts of this clonotype. J is TRBJ2-1 and V is TRBV5-1; D perhaps matches TRBD1 (6 bases). This CDR3 is 15 amino acids long. CDR1 and CDR2 (germline): SGHRS, YFSETQ. V lost 2 bases, J lost 0 bases, and 9 bases lay in between. CDR3 sequence: CASSFTGSSYNEQFF. Written as DNA, the CDR3 is TGCGCCAGCAGCTTTACAGGGAGCTCCTACAATGAGCAGTTCTTC.

This clonotype was detected a few times. This chain links TRBV20-1 with TRBJ2-1; D is perhaps TRBD2 (7 bases). There are 16 residues in the CDR3. Germline V gene data show CDR1 as DFQATT and CDR2 as SNEGSKA (reference sequence). With 6 bases removed from V and 0 bases from J, the gap between germline ends came to 18 bases. CDR3 bases: TGCAGTGCCCGGGGGAGGGGGGGCAGCTCCTACAATGAGCAGTTCTTC. Protein sequence: CSARGRGGSSYNEQFF.

In this sample, this clonotype turned up a few times. The chain recombines TRBV6-2 or TRBV6-3 with TRBJ2-7, with D possibly TRBD1 on 6 matching bases. The CDR3 has 16 residues. Trimming cost V 7 bases and J 2 bases, with 21 bases left between them. Germline CDR1 MNHEY, CDR2 SVGEGT. The CDR3 here is CASTRVTGTYPYEQYF. CDR3 sequence (DNA): TGTGCCAGCACCCGCGTAACCGGGACATATCCCTACGAGCAGTACTTC.

The table lists this clonotype with a few counts. The V and J genes are TRBV12-3 or TRBV12-4 and TRBJ2-7; 9 nucleotides agree with TRBD2. V gave up 6 bases and J gave up 1 base; unmatched junction bases: 13. The CDR3 is 17 amino acids. The CDR3, as DNA: TGTGCCAGCAGCTTAATGCTCCCGCTAGCGGGGTCCTACGAGCAGTACTTC. Translated, it gives CASSLMLPLAGSYEQYF.

The chain recombines TRBV2 with TRBJ1-1; 8 bases are shared with TRBD1. The V segment lost 5 bases and the J segment 4 bases; nucleotides outside the gene matches: 9. Germline values: CDR1 SNHLY, CDR2 FYNNEI. There are 15 residues in the CDR3. The CDR3 here is CASSKTDRGATEAFF. CDR3 in DNA: TGTGCCAGCAGTAAGACCGACAGGGGAGCCACTGAAGCTTTCTTT.

This clonotype was observed a handful of times. V usage is TRBV29-1 and J usage is TRBJ2-1; 9 bases map to TRBD2. In germline, CDR1 is SQVTM, CDR2 ANQGSEA. The J segment lost 3 bases and the V segment lost 8 bases, leaving 14 bases of the junction unmatched. The CDR3 is 16 residues long. The CDR3 DNA reads as TGCAGCTTGCGCCCTTGGCGGGAGGGATTCTACAATGAGCAGTTCTTC. Protein sequence: CSLRPWREGFYNEQFF.

This clonotype was recorded a few times. The rearrangement joins TRBV7-2 to TRBJ2-3; D not resolved. The CDR3 extends over 16 amino acids. V gave up 1 base and J gave up 0 bases, with 11 bases separating them. From germline, CDR1 is SGHTA and CDR2 FQGNSA. DNA for the CDR3: TGTGCCAGCAGCTTAGTTGCACCCGCGAGCACAGATACGCAGTATTTT. Protein: CASSLVAPASTDTQYF.